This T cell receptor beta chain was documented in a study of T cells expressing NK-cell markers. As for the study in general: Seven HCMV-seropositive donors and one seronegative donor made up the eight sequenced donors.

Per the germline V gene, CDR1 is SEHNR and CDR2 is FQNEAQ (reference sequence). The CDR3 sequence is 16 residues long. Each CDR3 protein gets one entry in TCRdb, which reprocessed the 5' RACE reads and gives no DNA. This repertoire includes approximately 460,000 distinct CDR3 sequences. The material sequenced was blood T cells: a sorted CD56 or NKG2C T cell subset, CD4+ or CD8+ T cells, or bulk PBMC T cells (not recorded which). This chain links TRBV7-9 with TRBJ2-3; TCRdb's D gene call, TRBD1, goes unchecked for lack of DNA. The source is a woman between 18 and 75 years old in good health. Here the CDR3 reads CASSTRTGRGTDTQYF. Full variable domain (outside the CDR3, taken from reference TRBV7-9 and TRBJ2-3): DTGVSQNPRHKITKRGQNVTFRCDPISEHNRLYWYRQTLGQGPEFLTYFQNEAQLEKSRLLSDRFSAERPKGSFSTLEIQRTEQGDSAMYLCASSTRTGRGTDTQYFGPGTRLTVL.